Each of the 23 T cell receptor beta chains below was sequenced from the same sample in a study of T cell responses to AZD1222 COVID-19 vaccine. Some clones are missing from TCRdb's copy, which holds only in-frame ones; the method was immunoSEQ multiplex PCR. The table records about 120,000 clones, approximately 89% of them present only once. The specimen comprised peripheral blood, sampled on day 0 of AZD1222 vaccination. These receptors were taken from an adult in good health.

The rearrangement joins TRBV5-1 to TRBJ2-5; 9 nucleotides line up with TRBD1. Germline CDR1 and CDR2: SGHRS and YFSETQ. V shed 5 bases and J 0 bases; nucleotides not matched to a gene: 5. This CDR3 is 15 amino acids long. In DNA, the CDR3 is TGCGCCAGCAGGCTGAGGACAGGGGACCAAGAGACCCAGTACTTC. Amino acid sequence: CASRLRTGDQETQYF.

The chain is built from TRBV5-1 and TRBJ2-1, with D possibly TRBD2 on 5 matching bases. Germline CDR1 is SGHRS and CDR2 is YFSETQ. V gave up 5 bases and J gave up 0 bases, with 12 bases separating them. The length of the CDR3 is 15 residues. The CDR3 sequence is CASRKSEGSYNEQFF. The CDR3 DNA is TGCGCCAGCAGAAAATCCGAGGGCTCCTACAATGAGCAGTTCTTC.

Note on this clone: A junction end diverges from the germline sequence, so it may reflect a read error. The chain is built from TRBV6-2 or TRBV6-3 and TRBJ2-1; no clear D. This CDR3 is 14 amino acids long. CDR1 is MNHEY, CDR2 SVGEGT, per germline. The DNA of the CDR3 is TGTGCCAGCAGTCTTTGGACCTCCTTCAATGAGCAGTTCTTC. It yields the protein CASSLWTSFNEQFF.

This chain joins TRBV12-3 or TRBV12-4 and TRBJ2-7; weak D call: TRBD1 (6 bases). V gave up 8 bases and J gave up 2 bases, with 13 bases separating them. The CDR3 consists of 13 residues. The CDR3 region has the DNA TGTGCCAGCGGTAAGGACAGAACCTACGAGCAGTACTTC. This gives the protein CASGKDRTYEQYF.

The CDR3 DNA reads TGTGCCAGCAGCGTAGCGGGGGGCAGTCAGCCCCAGCATTTT. The encoded protein is CASSVAGGSQPQHF. The gene calls are TRBV9 and TRBJ1-5; a possible D gene is TRBD1 (6 bases). The germline V gene encodes CDR1 SGDLS and CDR2 YYNGEE. The ends were cut back, 0 bases at V and 6 bases at J, with 10 bases in the middle. CDR3 size: 14 residues.

The gene calls are TRBV6-5 and TRBJ1-1; D remains unclear. There are 14 residues in the CDR3. Germline V gene sequence: CDR1 MNHEY, CDR2 SVGAGI. Trimming took off 1 base at V and 5 bases at J, with 11 bases between the two ends. CDR3 region: CASSYFQQATEAFF. CDR3 DNA sequence: TGTGCCAGCAGTTACTTCCAGCAGGCTACTGAAGCTTTCTTT.

The chain couples TRBV28 to TRBJ2-2; perhaps D is TRBD1 or TRBD2 (5 bases each). Between the trimmed V and J ends, which lost 2 bases and 5 bases, there was a span of 18 bases. The CDR3 loop spans 17 amino acids. Germline V lookup: CDR1 MDHEN, CDR2 SYDVKM. CDR3 residues: CASSLQAGTSGTGELFF. In DNA form, the CDR3 reads TGTGCCAGCAGTTTACAAGCCGGGACCTCCGGGACCGGGGAGCTGTTTTTT.

V and J are TRBV4-3 and TRBJ2-2; no reliable D call. The CDR3 has 16 amino acids. Trimming shortened V by 1 base and J by 4 bases, and 13 bases separated the two germline ends. The germline V gene encodes CDR1 LGHNA and CDR2 YSLEER. The CDR3 nucleotides read TGCGCCAGCAGCCAAGTTCCAGTTCTGAGCACCGGGGAGCTGTTTTTT. Encoded protein: CASSQVPVLSTGELFF.

This chain joins TRBV6-5 and TRBJ1-2; TRBD1 agrees at 10 bases. Germline values: CDR1 MNHEY, CDR2 SVGAGI. V was pared by 2 bases and J by 4 bases, with 7 bases of the junction left unmatched. The CDR3 loop spans 16 amino acids. CDR3 region: CASSYTGTGASYGYTF. The DNA of the CDR3 is TGTGCCAGCAGTTACACCGGGACAGGGGCGTCCTATGGCTACACCTTC.

This clone was observed a single time. The chain links TRBV5-4 to TRBJ1-3; no clear D gene. V lost 3 bases and J lost 0, with 10 bases in between. The CDR3 sequence is 15 residues long. The V gene's germline CDR1 is SGHNT and CDR2 YYREEE (reference sequence). The CDR3 region is CASSYTGSSGNTIYF. The CDR3 DNA follows: TGTGCCAGCAGCTACACCGGGTCCTCTGGAAACACCATATATTTT.

A single count supports this clone. This chain connects TRBV15 to TRBJ1-4, with a weak D call TRBD1 (5 bases). CDR1 is LNHNV, CDR2 YYDKDF, per germline (reference sequence). V gave up 1 base and J gave up 8 bases, with 17 bases separating them. The CDR3 has 16 amino acids. CDR3 loop: CATSRGLGAQREKLFF. The DNA of the CDR3 is TGTGCCACCAGCAGAGGACTAGGGGCACAAAGAGAAAAACTGTTTTTT.

The chain couples TRBV9 to TRBJ1-6, with D perhaps matching TRBD1 (5 bases). V was shortened by 0 bases and J by 9 bases, with 10 bases between the two germline ends. The CDR3 totals 14 residues. Germline values: CDR1 SGDLS, CDR2 YYNGEE. This chain's CDR3 is CASSVAMRGSPLHF. The CDR3 bases are TGTGCCAGCAGCGTAGCCATGAGGGGTTCACCCCTCCACTTT.

The V and J genes are TRBV6-5 and TRBJ1-1, with TRBD1 matching 9 bases. CDR1 and CDR2 (germline): MNHEY, SVGAGI. This CDR3 is built from 14 residues. V shed 6 bases and J 3 bases; nucleotides not matched to a gene: 5. The CDR3 region has the DNA TGTGCCAGCAGGGGACAGGGCGGGGACACTGAAGCTTTCTTT. Protein product: CASRGQGGDTEAFF.

This chain links TRBV29-1 with TRBJ1-2; D unresolved. Per the germline V gene, CDR1 is SQVTM and CDR2 is ANQGSEA. CDR3 size: 11 residues. Trimming removed 1 base from V and 5 bases from J, with 5 bases in between. CDR3 in amino acids: CSVEGGYGYTF. The CDR3 DNA reads as TGCAGCGTTGAAGGAGGGTATGGCTACACCTTC.

The chain links TRBV30 to TRBJ2-5; D possibly corresponds to TRBD1 (5 bases). The CDR3 length is 13 residues. Between the trimmed V and J ends, which lost 4 bases and 4 bases, there was a span of 13 bases. Looked up from germline, CDR1 is GTSNPN and CDR2 is SVGIG (reference sequence). The CDR3 DNA is TGTGCCTGGAAGTCCCCAGGGCGAGAGACCCAGTACTTC. As protein: CAWKSPGRETQYF.

The rearrangement uses TRBV4-2 and TRBJ1-1, with 12 bases fitting TRBD1. The germline V gene encodes CDR1 LGHNA and CDR2 YNFKEQ. This CDR3 is built from 17 residues. J gave up 1 base and V 4 bases, and 7 bases lay outside the gene matches. The chain's CDR3 is CASSPGGTGGWNTEAFF. The CDR3 nucleotides read TGTGCCAGCAGCCCCGGTGGGACAGGGGGCTGGAACACTGAAGCTTTCTTT.

The chain links TRBV5-6 to TRBJ1-2, with 8 positions matching TRBD1. Losses at the gene ends were 2 bases for V and 5 bases for J; bases not matched to a gene: 11. The CDR3 sequence is 16 residues long. Germline V CDR1 and CDR2: SGHDT, YYEEEE. In DNA, the CDR3 is TGTGCCAGCAGCTTCAACCTGGGACAGGTCCGGTATGGCTACACCTTC. It encodes CASSFNLGQVRYGYTF.

V gene TRBV2 combines with J gene TRBJ1-6, with D possibly TRBD1 on 6 matching bases. The CDR3 has 16 amino acids. Trimming removed 10 bases at V and 4 bases at J, with 20 bases between. CDR1 is SNHLY, CDR2 FYNNEI, per germline. The CDR3 bases are TGTGCCACTTTTGGACAGACCCGCCTATATAATTCACCCCTCCACTTT. Translating it yields CATFGQTRLYNSPLHF. Using reference TRBV2 and TRBJ1-6 for the parts outside the CDR3, the full variable domain is EPEVTQTPSHQVTQMGQEVILRCVPISNHLYFYWYRQILGQKVEFLVSFYNNEISEKSEIFDDQFSVERPDGSNFTLKIRSTKLEDSAMYFCATFGQTRLYNSPLHFGNGTRLTVT.

This clone has just a few counts. The genes are TRBV5-1 and TRBJ1-6; no reliable D call. V was clipped by 0 bases and J by 8 bases, with 18 bases between them. The CDR3 spans 17 residues. Germline lookup yields CDR1 SGHRS and CDR2 YFSETQ. The CDR3 is CASSLGSVRWEDSPLHF. The CDR3 DNA reads as TGCGCCAGCAGCTTGGGATCAGTAAGGTGGGAGGATTCACCCCTCCACTTT. The full variable domain, completed using reference TRBV5-1 and TRBJ1-6, is KAGVTQTPRYLIKTRGQQVTLSCSPISGHRSVSWYQQTPGQGLQFLFEYFSETQRNKGNFPGRFSGRQFSNSRSEMNVSTLELGDSALYLCASSLGSVRWEDSPLHFGNGTRLTVT.

V is TRBV5-6 and J is TRBJ1-5, with 7 bases fitting TRBD1. Germline V lookup: CDR1 SGHDT, CDR2 YYEEEE. Trimming took 0 bases from V and 5 from J; bases not matched to a gene: 5. This CDR3 contains 15 residues. The CDR3 region is CASSLGDRIHQPQHF. The CDR3 bases are TGTGCCAGCAGCTTGGGGGACAGAATTCATCAGCCCCAGCATTTT. Full variable domain (rest looked up from reference TRBV5-6 and TRBJ1-5): DAGVTQSPTHLIKTRGQQVTLRCSPKSGHDTVSWYQQALGQGPQFIFQYYEEEERQRGNFPDRFSGHQFPNYSSELNVNALLLGDSALYLCASSLGDRIHQPQHFGDGTRLSIL.

The gene calls are TRBV5-1 and TRBJ2-1, with D possibly matching TRBD2 (6 bases). V was pared by 4 bases and J by 7 bases, with 18 bases between. CDR3 size: 15 residues. Germline loops: CDR1 SGHRS, CDR2 YFSETQ. As DNA, the CDR3 is TGCGCCAGCAGCAGGAGGGGTGACCTTGCGAATGAGCAGTTCTTC. Its protein product is CASSRRGDLANEQFF.

The V call is TRBV10-3, the J call TRBJ2-1; D is ambiguous. Trimming cost V 5 bases and J 5 bases, with 7 bases left between them. Germline V gene lookup returns CDR1 ENHRY and CDR2 SYGVKD. The CDR3 length is 12 residues. The CDR3 region is CAISSRNNEQFF. CDR3 sequence (DNA): TGTGCCATCAGTTCCCGGAACAATGAGCAGTTCTTC.

This clone has a single count. The genes are TRBV2 and TRBJ1-4; D is unresolved. The germline CDR1 and CDR2 sequences are SNHLY and FYNNEI. Between the trimmed V and J ends, which lost 2 bases and 5 bases, there was a span of 12 bases. This CDR3 is 15 amino acids long. The CDR3 sequence: CASSETKVGNEKLFF. As DNA, the CDR3 is TGTGCCAGCAGTGAAACGAAGGTGGGAAATGAAAAACTGTTTTTT.